The rows below give T cell receptor beta chains drawn from one sample of a study of blood T cell repertoires in COVID-19. The repertoire was sequenced with immunoSEQ multiplex PCR; TCRdb's copy has only in-frame clones and lacks some. The data contain about 150,000 clones, roughly 80% of them seen just once; the ten biggest clones take up under 0.75%. Sequenced sample: peripheral blood. The receptors here all came from a man in his 60s with acute or convalescent COVID-19. Each CDR3 is given with its conserved first and last residue. D genes are given only for firm matches. The size of a clone is reported for some rows only, either as once, few or many, or as a class for expanded clones.

J: TRBJ2-5; size: NA; D: TRBD1; V: TRBV10-3; CDR3: CAISGWTGQETQYF; DNA: TGTGCCATCAGTGGATGGACAGGGCAGGAGACCCAGTACTTC
J: TRBJ1-1; size: NA; D: NA; V: TRBV4-1; CDR3: CASSQSGRVNTEAFF; DNA: TGCGCCAGCAGCCAATCTGGCAGGGTTAACACTGAAGCTTTCTTT
J: TRBJ1-1; size: once; D: NA; V: TRBV11-2; CDR3: CASSLSGGITEAFF; DNA: TGTGCCAGCAGCTTAAGTGGGGGCATCACTGAAGCTTTCTTT
J: TRBJ2-3; size: NA; D: NA; V: TRBV27; CDR3: CASSDPRVGPDTQYF; DNA: TGTGCCAGCAGTGACCCCAGGGTAGGTCCAGATACGCAGTATTTT
J: TRBJ1-5; size: NA; D: NA; V: TRBV19; CDR3: CASSVQGNNQPQHF; DNA: TGTGCCAGTAGTGTCCAGGGAAACAATCAGCCCCAGCATTTT
J: TRBJ1-6; size: NA; D: TRBD1; V: TRBV6-5; CDR3: CASSSTGGSPLHF; DNA: TGTGCCAGCAGTTCGACAGGGGGGTCACCCCTCCACTTT
J: TRBJ1-6; size: few; D: NA; V: TRBV7-9; CDR3: CASSSQASNSPLHF; DNA: TGTGCCAGCAGCTCCCAGGCATCTAATTCACCCCTCCACTTT
J: TRBJ2-6; size: NA; D: NA; V: TRBV7-2; CDR3: CASSSGEGGANVLTF; DNA: TGTGCCAGCAGCTCAGGGGAGGGTGGGGCCAACGTCCTGACTTTC
J: TRBJ2-6; size: once; D: TRBD2; V: TRBV10-3; CDR3: CAISEAGGSSGANVLTF; DNA: TGTGCCATCAGTGAGGCGGGGGGGAGCTCTGGGGCCAACGTCCTGACTTTC
J: TRBJ2-5; size: NA; D: TRBD1; V: TRBV14; CDR3: CASSPLRGGPRYF; DNA: TGTGCCAGCAGCCCGCTCAGAGGGGGCCCCCGGTACTTC
J: TRBJ1-1; size: NA; D: NA; V: TRBV7-9; CDR3: CASSSRTANTEAFF; DNA: TGTGCCAGCAGCTCTCGGACAGCGAACACTGAAGCTTTCTTT
J: TRBJ2-7; size: few; D: TRBD2; V: TRBV7-9; CDR3: CASSFRLPFSGRGDEQYF; DNA: TGTGCCAGCAGCTTCCGGCTCCCCTTCAGCGGGAGAGGCGACGAGCAGTACTTC
J: TRBJ2-3; size: NA; D: TRBD2; V: TRBV4-2; CDR3: CASSQDAGGPTDTQYF; DNA: TGTGCCAGCAGCCAAGACGCGGGAGGGCCTACAGATACGCAGTATTTT
J: TRBJ1-1; size: NA; D: NA; V: TRBV6-5; CDR3: CASSYSVQNTEAFF; DNA: TGTGCCAGCAGTTACTCGGTACAGAACACTGAAGCTTTCTTT
J: TRBJ1-1; size: NA; D: NA; V: TRBV7-9; CDR3: CASSLGRGTSMNTEAFF; DNA: TGTGCCAGCAGCTTAGGTAGGGGGACCTCCATGAACACTGAAGCTTTCTTT
J: TRBJ2-2; size: once; D: TRBD1; V: TRBV9; CDR3: CASSYRQGGSRGELFF; DNA: TGTGCCAGCAGCTATCGACAGGGGGGTAGTCGAGGGGAGCTGTTTTTT
J: TRBJ2-7; size: NA; D: TRBD1; V: TRBV7-2; CDR3: CASSGGQGYEQYF; DNA: TGTGCCAGCAGTGGGGGACAGGGTTACGAGCAGTACTTC
J: TRBJ1-1; size: NA; D: TRBD1; V: TRBV7-8; CDR3: CASSSGGPTEAFF; DNA: TGTGCCAGCAGCTCAGGGGGCCCCACTGAAGCTTTCTTT
J: TRBJ2-3; size: NA; D: NA; V: TRBV2; CDR3: CASSEEGAGDTQYF; DNA: TGTGCCAGCAGTGAAGAAGGGGCCGGAGATACGCAGTATTTT
J: TRBJ2-5; size: NA; D: TRBD2; V: TRBV24-1; CDR3: CATRPASGGDNQETQYF; DNA: TGTGCCACCCGCCCAGCTAGCGGGGGGGATAACCAAGAGACCCAGTACTTC
J: TRBJ2-1; size: NA; D: TRBD2; V: TRBV7-2; CDR3: CASSSRLAGGNEQFF; DNA: TGTGCCAGCAGCTCGAGACTAGCGGGGGGCAATGAGCAGTTCTTC
J: TRBJ2-7; size: many; D: TRBD1; V: TRBV5-4; CDR3: CASSFGTGAVYEQYF; DNA: TGTGCCAGCAGCTTTGGGACAGGGGCCGTCTACGAGCAGTACTTC
J: TRBJ1-4; size: NA; D: NA; V: TRBV7-6; CDR3: CASSLGVAGFGNEKLFF; DNA: TGTGCCAGCAGCTTAGGGGTGGCGGGGTTTGGTAATGAAAAACTGTTTTTT
J: TRBJ1-6; size: NA; D: NA; V: TRBV5-6; CDR3: CASSSGLPNSPLHF; DNA: TGTGCCAGCAGCTCGGGACTACCGAATTCACCCCTCCACTTT
J: TRBJ2-7; size: NA; D: NA; V: TRBV7-2; CDR3: CASSLVGGLDEQYF; DNA: TGTGCCAGCAGCTTAGTCGGGGGGCTGGACGAGCAGTACTTC
J: TRBJ1-1; size: NA; D: TRBD1; V: TRBV7-9; CDR3: CASSLGQGMNTEAFF; DNA: TGTGCCAGCAGCCTTGGACAGGGAATGAACACTGAAGCTTTCTTT
J: TRBJ1-2; size: NA; D: NA; V: TRBV6-5; CDR3: CASTDRGDRGYTF; DNA: TGTGCCAGCACCGACCGGGGGGATCGGGGCTACACCTTC
J: TRBJ1-5; size: NA; D: NA; V: TRBV12-5; CDR3: CASGLPTPGRNQPQHF; DNA: TGTGCTAGTGGTTTGCCGACTCCTGGTCGGAATCAGCCCCAGCATTTT
J: TRBJ2-1; size: NA; D: NA; V: TRBV6-6; CDR3: CASSYPGRGRNEQFF; DNA: TGTGCCAGCAGTTATCCCGGCAGGGGTAGGAATGAGCAGTTCTTC
J: TRBJ1-1; size: NA; D: TRBD1; V: TRBV9; CDR3: CASSLGTGNTEAFF; DNA: TGTGCCAGCAGCTTGGGGACAGGGAACACTGAAGCTTTCTTT
J: TRBJ2-3; size: NA; D: NA; V: TRBV4-2; CDR3: CASSQDAPGLSDTQYF; DNA: TGTGCCAGCAGCCAAGATGCCCCAGGCTTATCAGATACGCAGTATTTT
J: TRBJ1-1; size: NA; D: TRBD1; V: TRBV10-3; CDR3: CAISGGTGGSTEAFF; DNA: TGTGCCATCAGTGGGGGGACAGGGGGGTCCACTGAAGCTTTCTTT
J: TRBJ2-3; size: NA; D: TRBD1; V: TRBV20-1; CDR3: CSAQGASTQYF; DNA: TGCAGTGCGCAGGGGGCTAGTACGCAGTATTTT
J: TRBJ1-3; size: NA; D: NA; V: TRBV7-9; CDR3: CASSPRSWENTIYF; DNA: TGTGCCAGCAGTCCCAGGTCGTGGGAGAACACCATATATTTT
J: TRBJ1-6; size: NA; D: TRBD1; V: TRBV20-1; CDR3: CSASLTGDSSPLHF; DNA: TGCAGTGCTAGTCTTACAGGGGATAGTTCACCCCTCCACTTT
J: TRBJ1-1; size: NA; D: NA; V: TRBV5-6; CDR3: CASTKVSGTEAFF; DNA: TGTGCCAGCACCAAGGTTAGCGGCACTGAAGCTTTCTTT
J: TRBJ2-1; size: NA; D: NA; V: TRBV7-2; CDR3: CASSLSGYSWNEQFF; DNA: TGTGCCAGCAGCTTAAGCGGATACTCATGGAATGAGCAGTTCTTC
J: TRBJ1-1; size: NA; D: NA; V: TRBV5-1; CDR3: CASSLTPGVTEAFF; DNA: TGCGCCAGCAGCTTGACGCCAGGGGTCACTGAAGCTTTCTTT